What follows describes a single TCR beta chain. The antigen is not known. Extracted RNA was reverse transcribed into cDNA, the sequencing template. Measured with immunoSEQ multiplex PCR; TCRdb has only the in-frame clones, and not every one. This table holds about 150,000 clones, 50% to 65% found once. Germline-derived CDR1 and CDR2 are SNHLY and FYNNEI. The V gene lost 4 bases and the J gene lost 3 bases, with 13 bases spanning the gap. The CDR3 extends over 14 amino acids. The sample comes from a study of CD8+ T cells in alopecia areata. Study results and caveats: Among the cells sequenced in scalp samples are also the resident alphabeta T cells of normal skin.

The J gene is TRBJ2-7, the V gene TRBV2, with D perhaps being TRBD1 or TRBD2 (5 bases each). Sample: CD4+ T cells sorted from blood. This TCR came from a human donor in good health. Written as DNA, the CDR3 is TGTGCCAGCAGTGTGCTGGGACGGGACTACGAGCAGTACTTC. It yields the protein CASSVLGRDYEQYF.